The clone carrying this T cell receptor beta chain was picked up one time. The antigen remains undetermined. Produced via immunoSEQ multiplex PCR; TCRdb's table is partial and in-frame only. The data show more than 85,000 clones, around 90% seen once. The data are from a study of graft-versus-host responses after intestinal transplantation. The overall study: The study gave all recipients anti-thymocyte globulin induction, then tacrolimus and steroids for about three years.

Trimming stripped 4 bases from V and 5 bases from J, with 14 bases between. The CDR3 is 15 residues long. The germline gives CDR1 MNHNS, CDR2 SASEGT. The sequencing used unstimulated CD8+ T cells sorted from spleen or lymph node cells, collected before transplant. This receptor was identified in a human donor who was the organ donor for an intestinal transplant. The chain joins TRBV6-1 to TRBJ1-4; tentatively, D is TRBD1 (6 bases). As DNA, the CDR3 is TGTGCCAGCAGTGCAGGACAGTCACTGAATGAAAAACTGTTTTTT. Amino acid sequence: CASSAGQSLNEKLFF.